The 5 T cell receptor beta chains presented below share a single source sample, sequenced in a study of post-analysis software for immune sequencing data. Study-wide findings and caveats: Controls had lower frequencies than patients of a few TRBV segments, which included TRBV5-6, TRBV5-1 and TRBV20-1.

The authors incorporated unique molecular identifiers into the TCR beta cDNA libraries. TCRdb ran MiXCR on the PCR reads and lists one entry per CDR3 protein. Of hundreds of thousands of distinct CDR3 sequences listed, less than 35% are singletons. No cognate antigen is known for these TCRs. Sequencing used blood. The receptors stem from a girl between 10 and 17 years old with multiple sclerosis.

In its sample, this clonotype was seen a few times. J is TRBJ2-3 and V is TRBV10-3, with 11 nucleotides matching TRBD2. The germline V gene encodes CDR1 ENHRY and CDR2 SYGVKD. Trimming cost V 4 bases and J 3 bases; bases outside gene matches: 3. This CDR3 region has 15 residues. CDR3 residues: CAISGGTSGTDTQYF. Written as DNA, the CDR3 is TGTGCCATCAGTGGGGGGACTAGCGGAACAGATACGCAGTATTTT.

The rearrangement links TRBV5-1 to TRBJ2-5, with D unclear. The V gene's germline CDR1 is SGHRS and CDR2 YFSETQ. CDR3 length: 13 residues. Trimming took off 5 bases at V and 11 bases at J, with 19 bases between the two ends. The CDR3 reads CASSHLYGNEQYF. The CDR3 coding sequence is TGCGCCAGCAGTCACCTATACGGCAATGAGCAGTACTTC.

This clonotype has just a few counts. This chain links TRBV28 with TRBJ2-5; 7 bases map to TRBD2. Germline V gives CDR1 MDHEN, CDR2 SYDVKM. V lost 9 bases to trimming and J lost 0 bases; unmatched junction nucleotides: 13. This CDR3 region has 16 residues. CDR3 nucleotide sequence: TGTGCCAGTACTCGGAGGGGAGGGAGGGACCAAGAGACCCAGTACTTC. Protein sequence: CASTRRGGRDQETQYF.

This clonotype was seen at least ten times. V is TRBV10-3 and J is TRBJ1-2; unclear D gene. The CDR3 extends over 14 amino acids. CDR1 is ENHRY, CDR2 SYGVKD, per germline. The V gene lost 5 bases and the J gene lost 0 bases, with 10 bases spanning the gap. The CDR3 DNA sequence: TGTGCCATCAGTCAGGACGGGACTAACTATGGCTACACCTTC. Translated, it gives CAISQDGTNYGYTF.

This clonotype has just a few counts. V is TRBV5-8 and J is TRBJ2-7; D gene unclear. Between the trimmed V and J ends, which lost 1 base and 2 bases, there was a span of 10 bases. From germline, CDR1 is SGHTS and CDR2 YDEGEE. CDR3 size: 14 residues. The chain's CDR3 is CASSLSTTTYEQYF. The CDR3 DNA reads as TGTGCCAGCAGCTTGTCCACAACCACCTACGAGCAGTACTTC.